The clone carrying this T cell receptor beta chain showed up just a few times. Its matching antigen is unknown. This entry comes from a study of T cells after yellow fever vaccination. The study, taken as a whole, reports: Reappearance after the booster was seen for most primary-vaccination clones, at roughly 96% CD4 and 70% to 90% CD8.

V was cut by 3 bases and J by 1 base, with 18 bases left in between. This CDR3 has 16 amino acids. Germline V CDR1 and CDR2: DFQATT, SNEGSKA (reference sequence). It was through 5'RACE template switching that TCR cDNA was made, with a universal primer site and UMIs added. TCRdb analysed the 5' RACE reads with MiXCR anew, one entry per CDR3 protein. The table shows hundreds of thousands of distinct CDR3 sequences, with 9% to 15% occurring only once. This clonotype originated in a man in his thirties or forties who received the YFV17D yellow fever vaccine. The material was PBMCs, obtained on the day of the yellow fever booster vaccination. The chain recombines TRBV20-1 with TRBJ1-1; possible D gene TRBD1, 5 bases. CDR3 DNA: TGCAGTGCTAGTTCGGCCCGACAGCTAAGGAACACTGAAGCTTTCTTT. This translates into CSASSARQLRNTEAFF.